Shown below are 4 T cell receptor beta chains from a single sample sequenced in a study of T-cell memory formation after mild COVID-19. TCRdb reprocessed the 5' RACE reads via MiXCR and lists one record per CDR3 protein. Of about half a million distinct CDR3 sequences listed, around a sixth are singletons. Source material: PBMCs or a T cell subset sorted from them (not recorded which). The source is an adult woman who had mild COVID-19 (a few samples of this study predate the infection). Cell type and time point are not known.

The chain employs TRBV11-2 and TRBJ2-5; a weak D match, TRBD1 (6 bases). V lost 5 bases, J lost 0 bases, and 13 bases lay in between. This CDR3 has 15 amino acids. In germline, CDR1 is SGHAT, CDR2 FQNNGV. CDR3: CASSQDSTYQETQYF. In nucleotides, the CDR3 is TGTGCCAGCAGCCAGGACAGCACGTACCAAGAGACCCAGTACTTC.

This clonotype was found many times. The chain uses TRBV12-3 or TRBV12-4 and TRBJ2-1; 9 nucleotides align to TRBD2. V dropped 7 bases and J dropped 6; count of bases not matched to a gene: 10. This CDR3 is built from 15 residues. DNA of the CDR3: TGTGCCAGCATGGCGGGACTAGCTTCGAGCAATGAGCAGTTCTTC. This codes for CASMAGLASSNEQFF.

V gene TRBV4-3 combines with J gene TRBJ1-1; TRBD1 matches at 8 bases. This CDR3 contains 14 residues. From germline, CDR1 is LGHNA and CDR2 YSLEER. Trimming removed 1 base from V and 6 bases from J; junction bases left unmatched: 4. CDR3 DNA sequence: TGCGCCAGCAGCCAAGGAACAGGGGGACCTGAAGCTTTCTTT. Encoded protein: CASSQGTGGPEAFF.

The table lists this clonotype with a few counts. V gene TRBV5-1 combines with J gene TRBJ1-1; 7 nucleotides align to TRBD1. Germline loops: CDR1 SGHRS, CDR2 YFSETQ. The CDR3 runs 15 residues. Losses at the gene ends were 0 bases for V and 4 bases for J; bases not matched to a gene: 6. The DNA of the CDR3 is TGCGCCAGCAGCTTGGTTCCCTCAGGGGGCACTGAAGCTTTCTTT. Its translation: CASSLVPSGGTEAFF.